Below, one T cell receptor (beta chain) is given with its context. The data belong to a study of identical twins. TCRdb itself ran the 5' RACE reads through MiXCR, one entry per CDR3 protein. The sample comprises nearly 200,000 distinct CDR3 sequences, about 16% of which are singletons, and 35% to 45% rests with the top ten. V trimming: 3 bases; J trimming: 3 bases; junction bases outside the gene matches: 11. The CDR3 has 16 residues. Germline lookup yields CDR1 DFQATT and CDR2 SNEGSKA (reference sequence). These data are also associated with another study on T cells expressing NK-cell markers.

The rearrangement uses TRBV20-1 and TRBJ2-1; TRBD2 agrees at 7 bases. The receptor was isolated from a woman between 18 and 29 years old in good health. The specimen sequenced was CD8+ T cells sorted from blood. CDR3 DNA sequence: TGCAGTGCTAGGGGAAGACTAGCCTCCCTCTACAATGAGCAGTTCTTC. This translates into CSARGRLASLYNEQFF.